The TCR beta chain under discussion was sequenced for a study of cytomegalovirus exposure and HLA in healthy donors. This clone is a singleton in its sample. J gave up 8 bases and V 5 bases, and 5 bases lay outside the gene matches. Germline V lookup: CDR1 SGHNT, CDR2 YYREEE (reference sequence). This CDR3 has 14 amino acids. Primers: 60 Vbeta forward and 13 Jbeta reverse. Clones were sequenced by immunoSEQ multiplex PCR, and TCRdb holds only the in-frame ones, with some missing. Altogether 95,000 to 150,000 clones are present, over 70% being singletons, with the ten largest covering approximately 3%.

This TCR was recovered from a woman aged 40-49 years in good health and CMV-seropositive. V usage is TRBV5-4 and J usage is TRBJ1-6; 9 bases agree with TRBD1. The specimen was PBMCs. CDR3 loop: CASREGQGYSPLHF. DNA of the CDR3: TGTGCCAGCAGGGAGGGACAGGGTTATTCACCCCTCCACTTT.